Listed below are T cell receptor beta chains from one sample, sequenced in a study of shared clonotypes between healthy human individuals. The repertoire was sequenced with immunoSEQ multiplex PCR; TCRdb's copy has only in-frame clones and lacks some. The sample consists of a few hundred thousand clones, about 96% of them appearing once. Material: naive CD4+ T cells sorted from blood. The receptors shown here come from a woman in her twenties or thirties in good health. Each CDR3 is given without its conserved first and last residue. Fields, in order: clone size, V gene, J gene, CDR3 protein. Clone sizes are given selectively: once, few, many, or a class where the clone is expanded.

>.|TRBV6-5|TRBJ2-7
ASSYSIAASYEQY
>.|TRBV11-2|TRBJ2-7
ASMGQAYEQY
>.|TRBV18|TRBJ1-1
ASSPPGRNEAF
>.|TRBV5-1|TRBJ2-3
ASSLASGTSGTDTQY
>.|TRBV5-8|TRBJ1-2
ASSLQTGDYGYT
>once|TRBV28|TRBJ1-5
ASSLILPRNVNQPQH
>.|TRBV19|TRBJ1-6
ASSNLQGSTPLH
>.|TRBV25-1|TRBJ2-7
ASSPRGRQPYEQY
>.|TRBV21-1|TRBJ1-1
AWGRDRVSTEAF
>.|TRBV10-3|TRBJ2-1
AIKRRQDSEDEQF
>.|TRBV4-1|TRBJ2-1
ASSQEGGTSSHNEQF
>.|TRBV27|TRBJ2-2
ASRGQGGAGELF
>.|TRBV29-1|TRBJ1-2
SVVGTYGYT
>.|TRBV7-8|TRBJ1-2
ASSLRQGNYGYT
>.|TRBV5-4|TRBJ2-6
ASSLGDGANVLT
>.|TRBV7-9|TRBJ2-2
ASSLRYRNTGELF
>.|TRBV28|TRBJ2-3
ASSLPGQGFGTSGSRTSTDTQY
>.|TRBV6-6|TRBJ2-7
ASSYRVYEQY
>.|TRBV4-1|TRBJ1-1
ASSSGAIWTVTEAF
>.|TRBV7-2|TRBJ1-6
ASSPRGQGASSPLH
>once|TRBV27|TRBJ2-1
ASRQPGTGWNEQF
>.|TRBV19|TRBJ2-1
ASAVRGLAGVNEQF
>.|TRBV9|TRBJ2-5
ASSSRETQY
>.|TRBV27|TRBJ2-4
ASTSDLTSGSRLAKNIQY
>.|TRBV29-1|TRBJ2-7
SVRTGLGYEQY
>.|TRBV4-1|TRBJ2-4
ASSQTGRIAKNIQY
>.|TRBV28|TRBJ1-3
ASQTAAGNTIY
>.|TRBV10-1|TRBJ2-7
ASSEVGTEDYEQY
>.|TRBV7-9|TRBJ2-2
ASSYTGANTGELF
>.|TRBV5-1|TRBJ2-2
ASSLQGIRNTGELF
>.|TRBV6-5|TRBJ2-7
ASSRQNEQY
>once|TRBV7-9|TRBJ1-1
ASSGTGGTNTEAF
>.|TRBV19|TRBJ2-1
ASSWRSSYNEQF
>.|TRBV18|TRBJ2-7
ASSPPGTGDYEQY
>.|TRBV5-1|TRBJ2-3
ASSGLAGDPDTQY
>.|TRBV4-2|TRBJ1-5
ASSQERGLGNQPQH
>.|TRBV5-1|TRBJ1-1
ASSLEGLQNTEAF
>.|TRBV9|TRBJ2-1
ASSVAVGGNEQF
>.|TRBV6-5|TRBJ1-1
ASSLIRNTEAF
>.|TRBV19|TRBJ1-1
ASSISQGRWVNTEAF
>.|TRBV28|TRBJ1-2
ASSLGDYGYT
>.|TRBV11-2|TRBJ2-2
ASSPVAGGPTGELF
>.|TRBV2|TRBJ2-7
ASRGTSGEQY
>once|TRBV5-1|TRBJ2-3
ASSLAWGFEDTQY
>.|TRBV5-1|TRBJ2-1
ASSLRTGVNNEQF
>.|TRBV29-1|TRBJ1-4
SGSGGSEKLF
>.|TRBV11-2|TRBJ2-7
ASSYAAANHLYEQY
>.|TRBV19|TRBJ2-3
ASRGQNTDTQY
>.|TRBV27|TRBJ1-2
ASSTAARGTGIYGYT
>.|TRBV19|TRBJ2-7
ASSIYAPGGGRRPYEQY
>.|TRBV7-2|TRBJ2-4
ASSLRQLKNIQY
>.|TRBV19|TRBJ2-1
ASIGPTSGRMDEQF
>.|TRBV5-1|TRBJ2-3
ASSLSNSPTDTQY
>.|TRBV5-6|TRBJ1-1
ASSIGVRTEAF